This T cell receptor beta chain was identified during a study of blood T cell repertoires in COVID-19. About the research overall: Whether acute or convalescent, the COVID-19 samples came from the United States, Italy and Spain. PBMCs, B-cell-depleted T cells, or T cells were the source of the cDNA or gDNA that made up the material.

In the study's own analysis: Reference gene primer amplification yielded estimated nucleated cell counts. Data came from immunoSEQ multiplex PCR; TCRdb stores just in-frame clones and leaves some out. D and trimming come from the DNA, and the V and J calls and clone size come from that table. This table holds about 87,000 clones, over 80% found once. Trimming pared 7 bases from V and 2 bases from J, leaving 15 bases between. CDR3 size: 14 residues. Per the germline V gene, CDR1 is SNHLY and CDR2 is FYNNEI. The specimen was peripheral blood. The TCR originated in a woman over 75 with active or convalescent COVID-19. The rearrangement uses TRBV2 and TRBJ2-7; tentatively, D is TRBD1 (5 bases). CDR3 in DNA: TGTGCCAGCACCAGGGTGGTGGACCCCTACGAGCAGTACTTC. Amino acid sequence: CASTRVVDPYEQYF. Filled out from reference TRBV2 and TRBJ2-7, the complete variable domain reads EPEVTQTPSHQVTQMGQEVILRCVPISNHLYFYWYRQILGQKVEFLVSFYNNEISEKSEIFDDQFSVERPDGSNFTLKIRSTKLEDSAMYFCASTRVVDPYEQYFGPGTRLTVT.